This paragraph covers one TCR beta chain sequence. The antigen is unknown. The data originate from a study of T cell clonotyping in hematopoietic cell transplantation. Findings and caveats of the study: Pathologically expanded recipient clonotypes increased progressively from day 30 to day 180 as diversity fell.

The CDR3 spans 15 residues. Trimming took off 1 base at V and 3 bases at J, with 10 bases between the two ends. Germline CDR1 and CDR2: LNHNV and YYDKDF (reference sequence). Data came from immunoSEQ multiplex PCR; TCRdb stores just in-frame clones and leaves some out. The sample shows some 4,400 clones, approximately 80% of them seen only once. The sequenced sample was peripheral blood mononuclear cells, obtained 100 days after allogeneic stem cell transplant. V and J are TRBV15 and TRBJ1-5; D unclear. The source is a female patient in her 50s who had an allogeneic stem cell transplant from an unrelated donor, so the T cells may come from the graft donor. Some clones in this sample may be carry-over from other donors' samples. CDR3 in amino acids: CATSRAPSYNQPQHF. CDR3 coding DNA: TGTGCCACCAGCAGAGCACCGTCGTACAATCAGCCCCAGCATTTT.